In its sample, the clone carrying this T cell receptor beta chain was seen a few times. Its antigen is undetermined. Libraries were prepared by immunoSEQ multiplex PCR; TCRdb keeps only in-frame clonotypes and omits some of them. The sample carries about 1.9 million clones, just under 95% recorded once. Naive CD8 cells lacked CD45RO, underwent positive selection for CCR7 and left out terminally differentiated effector memory CD45RA+ cells. This entry belongs to a study of shared clonotypes between healthy human individuals. Background on the study: The donor group consisted of two women and three men, aged 18 to 49.

Overall study results and limits: Estimated clonotype richness was generally higher in naive than memory subsets. Against clonotypes common to all four donors, non-shared ones had lower generation probabilities. It was anticipated that sequencing depth would influence how many clonotypes donors shared.

Trimming left V 5 bases short and J 1 base short, with 8 bases between. The CDR3 runs to 13 residues. The germline CDR1 and CDR2 sequences are SEHNR and FQNEAQ (reference sequence). This clonotype originated in a man younger than 30 in good health. Some clones in this sample may be carry-over from other donors' samples. The chain has TRBV7-9 and TRBJ1-1; D ambiguous. Sequencing was performed on naive CD8+ T cells from PBMCs. CDR3 in amino acids: CASSKGANTEAFF. CDR3 DNA sequence: TGTGCCAGCAGCAAAGGTGCGAACACTGAAGCTTTCTTT.